These T cell receptor beta chains were read from a single sample in a study of blood T cell repertoires in COVID-19. Produced via immunoSEQ multiplex PCR; TCRdb's table is partial and in-frame only. The sample has 390,000 or so clones, 80% to 90% seen once. Input material: peripheral blood. The receptors were gathered from a woman aged 25-40 years with COVID-19, enrolled during active disease. Each CDR3 is given with its conserved first and last residue. D genes are given only for firm matches. The size of a clone is reported for some rows only, either as once, few or many, or as a class for expanded clones.

>few|TRBJ2-7|NA|TRBV11-2
CASSLTSQGEQYF
TGTGCCAGCAGCCTCACATCCCAGGGCGAGCAGTACTTC
>NA|TRBJ2-2|NA|TRBV9
CASSVSQGTGELFF
TGTGCCAGCAGCGTATCACAGGGCACCGGGGAGCTGTTTTTT
>NA|TRBJ1-5|NA|TRBV2
CASSAAHDAQPQHF
TGTGCCAGCAGTGCAGCACACGATGCTCAGCCCCAGCATTTT
>NA|TRBJ2-7|TRBD1|TRBV3-1/TRBV3-2
CASSHLRTGYEQYF
TGTGCCAGCAGCCACCTTCGGACAGGCTACGAGCAGTACTTC
>NA|TRBJ1-3|NA|TRBV3-1/TRBV3-2
CASVGGTGNTIYF
TGTGCCAGCGTAGGAGGGACTGGAAACACCATATATTTT
>NA|TRBJ2-7|NA|TRBV4-1
CASSQDRVRQGSSYEQYF
TGCGCCAGCAGCCAAGATAGGGTGCGGCAGGGGTCCTCCTACGAGCAGTACTTC
>once|TRBJ2-1|NA|TRBV3-1/TRBV3-2
CASSQPGPKLGLNNEQFF
TGTGCCAGCAGCCAACCCGGACCGAAACTAGGCCTCAACAATGAGCAGTTCTTC
>NA|TRBJ2-3|NA|TRBV5-4
CASSQALGRRSTDTQYF
TGTGCCAGCAGCCAGGCCCTAGGGAGAAGGAGCACAGATACGCAGTATTTT
>NA|TRBJ2-1|NA|TRBV6-5
CASTGGGGYNEQFF
TGTGCCAGCACGGGGGGAGGGGGGTACAATGAGCAGTTCTTC
>NA|TRBJ2-3|NA|TRBV7-9
CASSHLDGTRTDTQYF
TGTGCCAGCAGCCACCTCGACGGGACTCGCACAGATACGCAGTATTTT
>NA|TRBJ2-2|TRBD1|TRBV19
CASTPAQGATGELFF
TGTGCCAGTACCCCGGCCCAGGGGGCCACCGGGGAGCTGTTTTTT
>once|TRBJ2-3|TRBD2|TRBV6-2/TRBV6-3
CASSETSGRGGTQYF
TGTGCCAGCAGTGAGACTAGCGGGAGAGGAGGTACGCAGTATTTT
>NA|TRBJ2-7|NA|TRBV5-6
CASSLVGGGTGDGSYEQYF
TGTGCCAGCAGCTTGGTGGGGGGTGGAACAGGGGATGGATCCTACGAGCAGTACTTC
>once|TRBJ2-2|NA|TRBV5-1
CASSLIVASAGELFF
TGCGCCAGCAGCTTAATTGTAGCTAGCGCGGGGGAGCTGTTTTTT
>NA|TRBJ2-7|NA|TRBV9
CASSVVWGTGESSYEQYF
TGTGCCAGCAGCGTAGTCTGGGGGACTGGCGAGAGCTCCTACGAGCAGTACTTC
>NA|TRBJ1-1|NA|TRBV3-1/TRBV3-2
CASSQVRVYGTEAFF
TGTGCCAGCAGCCAAGTCAGGGTTTATGGCACTGAAGCTTTCTTT
>NA|TRBJ1-1|TRBD1|TRBV6-5
CASRGQGAVTEAFF
TGTGCCAGCAGGGGACAGGGGGCGGTCACTGAAGCTTTCTTT
>few|TRBJ2-3|NA|TRBV2
CASTTATPFTDTQYF
TGTGCCAGCACTACAGCAACCCCCTTCACAGATACGCAGTATTTT
>NA|TRBJ2-2|NA|TRBV18
CASSLFTTWRENTGELFF
TGTGCCAGCTCACTATTTACCACCTGGCGGGAGAACACCGGGGAGCTGTTTTTT
>NA|TRBJ2-7|TRBD1|TRBV30
CAWRETGIYEQYF
TGTGCCTGGAGGGAGACAGGGATATACGAGCAGTACTTC
>NA|TRBJ2-7|NA|TRBV19
CASSPRVVASYEQYF
TGTGCCAGTAGCCCCCGCGTAGTAGCCTCCTACGAGCAGTACTTC
>NA|TRBJ2-5|NA|TRBV5-1
CASSSSSYQETQYF
TGCGCCAGCAGCTCCTCTTCGTACCAAGAGACCCAGTACTTC
>NA|TRBJ2-7|TRBD1|TRBV7-9
CASSASGTGFEQYF
TGTGCCAGCAGCGCTTCCGGGACAGGGTTCGAGCAGTACTTC
>NA|TRBJ1-1|NA|TRBV5-5
CASSSGTRATEAFF
TGTGCCAGCAGCTCGGGTACTAGGGCGACTGAAGCTTTCTTT
>once|TRBJ1-5|NA|TRBV5-6
CASSLKIGVSNQPQHF
TGTGCCAGCAGCTTGAAAATCGGGGTTAGCAATCAGCCCCAGCATTTT
>NA|TRBJ2-7|TRBD1|TRBV7-9
CASSLLQQGPQYF
TGTGCCAGCAGCTTACTCCAACAGGGGCCGCAGTACTTC
>NA|TRBJ2-1|TRBD2|TRBV2
CASNRAGGPSSYNEQFF
TGTGCCAGCAATCGAGCGGGAGGGCCGAGCTCCTACAATGAGCAGTTCTTC
>NA|TRBJ1-4|NA|TRBV18
CASSLFRVFTTNEKLFF
TGTGCCAGCTCACTCTTCAGGGTTTTCACAACTAATGAAAAACTGTTTTTT
>NA|TRBJ2-1|TRBD2|TRBV6-6
CASSYPLAGGPNEQFF
TGTGCCAGCAGTTATCCCCTAGCGGGAGGGCCCAATGAGCAGTTCTTC
>once|TRBJ1-2|NA|TRBV9
CASSHTEESADYGYTF
TGTGCCAGCAGTCATACTGAGGAATCGGCGGACTATGGCTACACCTTC
>NA|TRBJ1-1|NA|TRBV15
CATSRDGGVGNTEAFF
TGTGCCACCAGCAGAGATGGGGGGGTAGGGAACACTGAAGCTTTCTTT
>NA|TRBJ2-7|TRBD2|TRBV7-2
CASSLAGTSGPEQYF
TGTGCCAGCAGCTTAGCCGGGACTAGCGGGCCCGAGCAGTACTTC
>NA|TRBJ1-5|NA|TRBV2
CASSSTVGWSQPQHF
TGTGCCAGCAGTTCCACCGTCGGATGGAGTCAGCCCCAGCATTTT
>few|TRBJ2-2|TRBD2|TRBV10-3
CASGTSGQGDTGELFF
TGTGCCAGCGGGACTAGCGGTCAAGGCGACACCGGGGAGCTGTTTTTT
>NA|TRBJ2-7|NA|TRBV15
CATSREILYEQYF
TGTGCCACCAGCAGAGAAATCTTATACGAGCAGTACTTC
>NA|TRBJ1-1|NA|TRBV7-2
CASSLLSGWTEAFF
TGTGCCAGCAGCTTATTGTCAGGGTGGACTGAAGCTTTCTTT
>NA|TRBJ2-1|NA|TRBV19
CASSIDRGGGGYNEQFF
TGTGCCAGTAGTATAGATCGTGGGGGAGGCGGCTACAATGAGCAGTTCTTC
>NA|TRBJ2-7|NA|TRBV6-1
CASSEYTDYEQYF
TGTGCCAGCAGTGAATATACAGACTACGAGCAGTACTTC
>NA|TRBJ2-7|TRBD1|TRBV27
CASSLSGDRGLGEQYF
TGTGCCAGCAGTTTATCTGGGGACAGGGGGCTAGGCGAGCAGTACTTC
>NA|TRBJ1-2|TRBD1|TRBV7-2
CASSVDRGGYGYTF
TGTGCCAGCAGCGTCGACAGGGGAGGGTATGGCTACACCTTC
>NA|TRBJ2-1|NA|TRBV5-6
CASSSTGYNEQFF
TGTGCCAGCAGCTCCACCGGGTACAATGAGCAGTTCTTC
>NA|TRBJ2-1|TRBD2|TRBV30
CASVLAGVEQFF
TGTGCCTCCGTACTAGCGGGAGTTGAGCAGTTCTTC
>NA|TRBJ1-1|NA|TRBV29-1
CSVVGGPGEAFF
TGCAGCGTTGTCGGGGGGCCCGGTGAAGCTTTCTTT
>NA|TRBJ2-1|NA|TRBV4-1
CASSQGTDNEQFF
TGCGCCAGCAGCCAAGGGACTGACAATGAGCAGTTCTTC
>NA|TRBJ2-2|NA|TRBV28
CAMRASNTGELFF
TGTGCCATGCGGGCCTCGAACACCGGGGAGCTGTTTTTT
>NA|TRBJ1-3|NA|TRBV5-4
CASSSGQGRNTIYF
TGTGCCAGCAGCTCCGGGCAGGGAAGAAACACCATATATTTT
>NA|TRBJ1-4|TRBD1|TRBV6-5
CASNRGGEKLFF
TGTGCCAGCAACAGGGGTGGTGAAAAACTGTTTTTT
>once|TRBJ2-3|TRBD1|TRBV24-1
CATSDRNTGGDTQYF
TGTGCCACCAGTGACCGAAATACAGGGGGAGATACGCAGTATTTT
>NA|TRBJ2-1|TRBD2|TRBV4-1
CASSFHTPTSGSGEQFF
TGCGCCAGCAGCTTCCACACCCCTACTAGCGGGAGTGGTGAGCAGTTCTTC
>NA|TRBJ2-5|NA|TRBV6-2/TRBV6-3
CASSYGWAGGETQYF
TGTGCCAGCAGTTACGGATGGGCCGGAGGGGAGACCCAGTACTTC
>NA|TRBJ2-3|TRBD2|TRBV7-2
CASSQGLAGRSSTDTQYF
TGTGCCAGCAGCCAGGGACTAGCGGGGAGGTCTTCCACAGATACGCAGTATTTT
>few|TRBJ2-1|TRBD1|TRBV5-1
CASSPPGTGNYNEQFF
TGCGCCAGCAGTCCACCGGGGACAGGGAATTACAATGAGCAGTTCTTC
>once|TRBJ2-5|TRBD2|TRBV18
CASSQKGLAGVYQETQYF
TGTGCCAGCTCACAAAAGGGACTAGCGGGGGTGTACCAAGAGACCCAGTACTTC
>NA|TRBJ1-4|NA|TRBV5-5
CASSLPESNEKLFF
TGTGCCAGCAGCTTGCCGGAGTCTAATGAAAAACTGTTTTTT
>NA|TRBJ2-7|TRBD1|TRBV27
CASSLRGTGGYEQYF
TGTGCCAGCAGTTTACGGGGGACAGGGGGCTACGAGCAGTACTTC
>NA|TRBJ1-4|NA|TRBV24-1
CATSDPGHADEKLFF
TGTGCCACCAGTGATCCGGGACACGCTGACGAAAAACTGTTTTTT
>once|TRBJ2-7|TRBD2|TRBV28
CASRAGTSGTHEQYF
TGTGCCAGCAGGGCTGGGACTAGCGGGACCCACGAGCAGTACTTC
>NA|TRBJ2-3|NA|TRBV13
CASSSTEWGTDTQYF
TGTGCCAGCAGCTCCACGGAGTGGGGCACAGATACGCAGTATTTT
>NA|TRBJ1-6|NA|TRBV3-1/TRBV3-2
CASSQGGGRNNSPLHF
TGTGCCAGCAGCCAAGGCGGGGGGAGGAATAATTCACCCCTCCACTTT
>NA|TRBJ2-1|NA|TRBV2
CASSYDKAPRPEQFF
TGTGCCAGCAGTTACGACAAGGCCCCTCGCCCTGAGCAGTTCTTC